The 7 T cell receptor beta chains listed next were all sequenced from one sample in a study of shared clonotypes between healthy human individuals. Assay: immunoSEQ multiplex PCR; the TCRdb copy retains only in-frame clones and omits some. This sample has 530,000 or so clones, with about 80% found just once. The sample taken for sequencing was PBMCs. The receptors originated from a woman in her forties in good health. Some clones in this sample may be carry-over from other donors' samples.

This clone was seen only a few times. The chain has TRBV5-1 and TRBJ2-5, with D possibly called TRBD1 or TRBD2 (6 bases each). Germline V lookup: CDR1 SGHRS, CDR2 YFSETQ. V was shortened by 4 bases and J by 2 bases, with 12 bases between the two germline ends. The CDR3 totals 14 residues. The CDR3 DNA follows: TGCGCCAGCAGCGACCGGAGGGGGCAAGAGACCCAGTACTTC. This translates into CASSDRRGQETQYF.

This clone was recorded only once. The chain couples TRBV19 to TRBJ1-5; D is possibly TRBD1 (6 bases). CDR3 length: 14 residues. In germline, CDR1 is LNHDA, CDR2 SQIVND (reference sequence). Deletions cut 4 bases from V and 5 bases from J, with 12 bases between. The chain's CDR3 is CASSTYRVHQPQHF. CDR3 DNA sequence: TGTGCCAGTAGTACCTACAGGGTTCATCAGCCCCAGCATTTT. Full variable domain (outside the CDR3, taken from reference TRBV19 and TRBJ1-5): DGGITQSPKYLFRKEGQNVTLSCEQNLNHDAMYWYRQDPGQGLRLIYYSQIVNDFQKGDIAEGYSVSREKKESFPLTVTSAQKNPTAFYLCASSTYRVHQPQHFGDGTRLSIL.

The rearrangement links TRBV4-2 to TRBJ2-5, with 11 bases lining up with TRBD1. The V segment lost 5 bases and the J segment 5 bases; nucleotides outside the gene matches: 7. The CDR3 runs 15 residues. Germline V CDR1 and CDR2: LGHNA, YNFKEQ. CDR3 residues: CASSEGQGAGETQYF. The DNA for the CDR3 is TGTGCCAGCAGCGAAGGACAGGGGGCCGGTGAGACCCAGTACTTC.

The chain has TRBV9 and TRBJ1-1; no firm D call. Germline V gene sequence: CDR1 SGDLS, CDR2 YYNGEE. The CDR3 runs 16 residues. Trimming removed 0 bases from V and 0 bases from J, with 12 bases in between. CDR3 in amino acids: CASSVGAYSLNTEAFF. The CDR3 bases are TGTGCCAGCAGCGTAGGTGCTTACTCCCTGAACACTGAAGCTTTCTTT.

The rearrangement joins TRBV9 to TRBJ2-5; 12 nucleotides align to TRBD2. The V gene's germline CDR1 is SGDLS and CDR2 YYNGEE. The CDR3 contains 16 residues. V was pared by 0 bases and J by 5 bases, with 5 bases of the junction left unmatched. The CDR3 DNA reads TGTGCCAGCAGCGTAGAAAGACTAGCGGGAGCGGAGACCCAGTACTTC. It is translated as CASSVERLAGAETQYF.

The V gene is TRBV2, the J gene TRBJ2-6; TRBD1 matches 11 bases. Trimming cost V 5 bases and J 1 base; bases outside gene matches: 4. This CDR3 spans 17 amino acids. Germline CDR1 is SNHLY and CDR2 is FYNNEI. This chain's CDR3 is CASSRGQGASGANVLTF. In nucleotides, the CDR3 is TGTGCCAGCAGTCGAGGACAGGGGGCGTCTGGGGCCAACGTCCTGACTTTC.

The chain combines TRBV6-1 with TRBJ1-2, with TRBD1 as a possible D gene (5 bases). Looked up from germline, CDR1 is MNHNS and CDR2 is SASEGT. This CDR3 comprises 14 residues. V dropped 3 bases and J dropped 5 bases, with 13 bases sitting between them. The chain's CDR3 is CASSDGRWGYGYTF. The CDR3 DNA reads TGTGCCAGCAGTGATGGCAGGTGGGGGTATGGCTACACCTTC.